This T cell receptor (beta chain) came from a study of long-term antiretroviral therapy in people with HIV. General study findings and limits: Clonal expansions arising prior to ART prevailed in the repertoire at every time point.

Sampling of each donor yielded at least one pre-ART PBMC sample and at least two post-ART PBMC samples. HIV-positive participants were all treated in the United States. Concerning this clone: Its antigen remains unknown.

They ran version v3.0 of the immunoSEQ assay at survey level. The method was immunoSEQ multiplex PCR; TCRdb's version includes in-frame clones alone and lacks a portion of them. The repertoire includes about 33,000 clones, around three quarters of them detected once, and around 7.4% sits in the top ten. The sample consisted of unsorted PBMCs, taken 2 years after starting antiretroviral therapy. The sequence was obtained from a woman aged 45-65 years with HIV.

CDR3 region: CASSRYSGASYEQYF. For the CDR3, the DNA is TGTGCCAGCAGCCGGTACAGCGGGGCTTCGTACGAGCAGTACTTC. This sequence joins TRBV13 and TRBJ2-7; 7 nucleotides align to TRBD2. The trim removed 5 bases at V and 4 bases at J, leaving 11 bases unmatched. Germline-derived CDR1 and CDR2 are PRHDT and FYEKMQ (reference sequence). CDR3 length: 15 residues.